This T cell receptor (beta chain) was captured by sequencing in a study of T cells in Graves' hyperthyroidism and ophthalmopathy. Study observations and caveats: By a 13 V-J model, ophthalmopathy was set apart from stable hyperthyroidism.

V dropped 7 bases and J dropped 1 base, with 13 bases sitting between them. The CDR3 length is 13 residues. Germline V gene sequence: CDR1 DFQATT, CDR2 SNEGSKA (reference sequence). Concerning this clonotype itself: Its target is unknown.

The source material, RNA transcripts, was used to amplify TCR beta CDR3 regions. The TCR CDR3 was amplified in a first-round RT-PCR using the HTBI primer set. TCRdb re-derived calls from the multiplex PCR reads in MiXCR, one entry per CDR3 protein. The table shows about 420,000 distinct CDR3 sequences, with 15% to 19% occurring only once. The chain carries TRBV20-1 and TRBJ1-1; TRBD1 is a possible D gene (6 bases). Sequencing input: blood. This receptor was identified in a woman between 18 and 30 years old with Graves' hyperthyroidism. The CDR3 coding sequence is TGCAGTGTAGGATCGGGGGCGAACACTGAAGCTTTCTTT. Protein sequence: CSVGSGANTEAFF.